These 10 T cell receptor beta chains originate from one sample sequenced in a study of graft-versus-host responses after intestinal transplantation. Produced via immunoSEQ multiplex PCR; TCRdb's table is partial and in-frame only. The sample holds tens of thousands of clones, 92% seen once. For these receptors, no antigen is known. This material consisted of unstimulated CD4+ T cells sorted from spleen or lymph node cells, taken before transplant. The receptors come from a human donor who was the organ donor for an intestinal transplant.

The chain employs TRBV30 and TRBJ2-3; TRBD2 agrees at 11 bases. J lost 4 bases, V lost 2 bases, and 8 bases had no gene match. CDR3 size: 16 residues. The germline gives CDR1 GTSNPN, CDR2 SVGIG (reference sequence). The CDR3 nucleotides are TGTGCCTGGAGTTTAAATCTAGCGGGAGGACCAGATACGCAGTATTTT. It yields the protein CAWSLNLAGGPDTQYF.

V gene TRBV6-5 combines with J gene TRBJ1-5; D is ambiguous. The germline CDR1 and CDR2 sequences are MNHEY and SVGAGI. The V end was cut by 6 bases, the J end by 6 bases, with 12 bases between. The CDR3 length is 13 residues. DNA for the CDR3: TGTGCCAGCAGCGCGCAATGGCTTCAGCCCCAGCATTTT. Translating it yields CASSAQWLQPQHF.

The J gene is TRBJ1-1, the V gene TRBV19, with TRBD1 identical over 7 bases. Trimming removed 3 bases from V and 2 bases from J; junction bases left unmatched: 3. Germline CDR1 is LNHDA and CDR2 is SQIVND (reference sequence). The CDR3 spans 14 residues. CDR3 DNA: TGTGCCAGTAGTATGACAGGGCTAAACACTGAAGCTTTCTTT. It codes for CASSMTGLNTEAFF.

The rearrangement uses TRBV2 and TRBJ2-7, with D perhaps TRBD1 (6 bases). Trimming cost V 4 bases and J 3 bases, with 13 bases left between them. Germline loops: CDR1 SNHLY, CDR2 FYNNEI. The CDR3 covers 14 residues. CDR3 protein: CASSVSGQNYEQYF. CDR3 in DNA: TGTGCCAGCAGTGTCTCCGGACAGAACTACGAGCAGTACTTC. Filled out from reference TRBV2 and TRBJ2-7, the complete variable domain reads EPEVTQTPSHQVTQMGQEVILRCVPISNHLYFYWYRQILGQKVEFLVSFYNNEISEKSEIFDDQFSVERPDGSNFTLKIRSTKLEDSAMYFCASSVSGQNYEQYFGPGTRLTVT.

In the case of this clone: The identical CDR3 is also encoded by other nucleotide sequences in the sample. This chain joins TRBV28 and TRBJ2-1; no reliable D call. The CDR3 contains 12 residues. The V gene lost 3 bases and the J gene lost 4 bases, with 4 bases spanning the gap. The V gene's germline CDR1 is MDHEN and CDR2 SYDVKM. CDR3 coding DNA: TGTGCCAGCAGTTTGGAGTACAATGAGCAGTTCTTC. Translation gives CASSLEYNEQFF.

The chain employs TRBV9 and TRBJ1-2; 9 nucleotides agree with TRBD1. The CDR3 is made up of 17 amino acids. Germline V gene lookup returns CDR1 SGDLS and CDR2 YYNGEE. V was clipped by 0 bases and J by 0 bases; unmatched bases: 6. This CDR3 is CASSVAPGTGSNYGYTF. The CDR3 DNA follows: TGTGCCAGCAGCGTAGCCCCCGGGACAGGGTCTAACTATGGCTACACCTTC.

The V and J genes are TRBV25-1 and TRBJ1-4; tentatively, D is TRBD1 (6 bases). Germline values: CDR1 MGHDK, CDR2 SYGVNS. Trimming stripped 1 base from V and 5 bases from J, with 11 bases between. CDR3 length: 15 residues. DNA of the CDR3: TGTGCCAGCAGTGAATTACCGGGGGCGAATGAAAAACTGTTTTTT. Amino acids: CASSELPGANEKLFF.

The V gene is TRBV7-8, the J gene TRBJ1-1; 7 nucleotides align to TRBD1. Germline lookup yields CDR1 SGHVS and CDR2 FQNEAQ. With V trimmed by 1 base and J by 0 bases, 5 bases remained unmatched. The CDR3 has 16 residues. CDR3 coding DNA: TGTGCCAGCAGCTTAGAAACAGGGGCACTGAACACTGAAGCTTTCTTT. Translated, it gives CASSLETGALNTEAFF.

The chain recombines TRBV7-2 with TRBJ1-1; tentative D call: TRBD1 (6 bases). Germline V lookup: CDR1 SGHTA, CDR2 FQGNSA. The CDR3 runs to 13 residues. Between the trimmed V and J ends, which lost 4 bases and 1 base, there was a span of 7 bases. In DNA, the CDR3 is TGTGCCAGCAGCTCCAGGGGGAACACTGAAGCTTTCTTT. Amino acid sequence: CASSSRGNTEAFF.

The chain is built from TRBV12-5 and TRBJ1-2, with D perhaps matching TRBD1 (6 bases). CDR1 and CDR2 (germline): LGHNT, FRNRAP. Trimming stripped 6 bases from V and 4 bases from J, with 12 bases between. The CDR3 runs to 13 residues. CDR3 amino acids: CASGLDRPYGYTF. As DNA, the CDR3 is TGTGCTAGTGGCCTCGACAGGCCCTATGGCTACACCTTC. Drawing the rest from reference TRBV12-5 and TRBJ1-2, the complete variable domain is DARVTQTPRHKVTEMGQEVTMRCQPILGHNTVFWYRQTMMQGLELLAYFRNRAPLDDSGMPKDRFSAEMPDATLATLKIQPSEPRDSAVYFCASGLDRPYGYTFGSGTRLTVV.